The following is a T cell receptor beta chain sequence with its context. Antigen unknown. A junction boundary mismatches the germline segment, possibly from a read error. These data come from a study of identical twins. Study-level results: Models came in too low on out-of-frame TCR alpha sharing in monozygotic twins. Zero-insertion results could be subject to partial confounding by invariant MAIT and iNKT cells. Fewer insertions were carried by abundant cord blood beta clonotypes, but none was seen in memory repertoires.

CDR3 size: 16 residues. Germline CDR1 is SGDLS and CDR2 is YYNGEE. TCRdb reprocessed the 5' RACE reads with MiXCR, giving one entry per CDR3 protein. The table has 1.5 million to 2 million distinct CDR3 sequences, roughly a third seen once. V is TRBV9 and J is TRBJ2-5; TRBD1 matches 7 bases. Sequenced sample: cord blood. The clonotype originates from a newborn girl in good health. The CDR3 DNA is TGTGCCAGCAGCGTATCCGGGACAGCATACCAAGAGGCCCAGTACTTC. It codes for CASSVSGTAYQEAQYF.